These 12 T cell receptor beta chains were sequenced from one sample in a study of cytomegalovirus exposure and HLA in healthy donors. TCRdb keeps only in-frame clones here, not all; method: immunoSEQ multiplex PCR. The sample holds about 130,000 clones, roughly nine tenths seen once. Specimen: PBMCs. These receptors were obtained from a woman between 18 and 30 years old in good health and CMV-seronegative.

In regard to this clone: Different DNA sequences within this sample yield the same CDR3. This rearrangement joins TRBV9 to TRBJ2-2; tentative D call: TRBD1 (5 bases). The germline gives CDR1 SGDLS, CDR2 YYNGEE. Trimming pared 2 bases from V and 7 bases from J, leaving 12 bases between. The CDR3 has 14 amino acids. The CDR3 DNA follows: TGTGCCAGCAGCGTGGAGCAGGGATACGGGGAGCTGTTTTTT. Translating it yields CASSVEQGYGELFF. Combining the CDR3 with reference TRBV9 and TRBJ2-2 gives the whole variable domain DSGVTQTPKHLITATGQRVTLRCSPRSGDLSVYWYQQSLDQGLQFLIQYYNGEERAKGNILERFSAQQFPDLHSELNLSSLELGDSALYFCASSVEQGYGELFFGEGSRLTVL.

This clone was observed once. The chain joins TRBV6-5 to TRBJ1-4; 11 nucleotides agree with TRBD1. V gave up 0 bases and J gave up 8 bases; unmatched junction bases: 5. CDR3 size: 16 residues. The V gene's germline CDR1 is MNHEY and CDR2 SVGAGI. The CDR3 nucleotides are TGTGCCAGCAGTTACTCGGGACAGGGGGGTGGCGAAAAACTGTTTTTT. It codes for CASSYSGQGGGEKLFF.

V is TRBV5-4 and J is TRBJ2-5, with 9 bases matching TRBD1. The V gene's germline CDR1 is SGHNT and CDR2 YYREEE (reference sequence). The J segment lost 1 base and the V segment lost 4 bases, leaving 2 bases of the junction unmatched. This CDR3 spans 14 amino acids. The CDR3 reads CASSKQGAQETQYF. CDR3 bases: TGTGCCAGCAGCAAACAGGGGGCCCAAGAGACCCAGTACTTC.

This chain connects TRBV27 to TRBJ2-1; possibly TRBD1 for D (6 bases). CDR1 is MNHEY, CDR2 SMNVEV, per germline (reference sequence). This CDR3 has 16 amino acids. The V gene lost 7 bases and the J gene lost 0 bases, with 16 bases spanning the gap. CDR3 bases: TGTGCCAGCACTTCACCTCGGGACAACTCCTACAATGAGCAGTTCTTC. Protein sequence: CASTSPRDNSYNEQFF.

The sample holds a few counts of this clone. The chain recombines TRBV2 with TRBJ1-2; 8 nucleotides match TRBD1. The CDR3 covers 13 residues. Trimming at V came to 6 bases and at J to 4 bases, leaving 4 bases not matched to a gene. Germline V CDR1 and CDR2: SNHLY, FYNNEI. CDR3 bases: TGTGCCAGCAGCAGGGGGCAGGGCTATGGCTACACCTTC. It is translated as CASSRGQGYGYTF.

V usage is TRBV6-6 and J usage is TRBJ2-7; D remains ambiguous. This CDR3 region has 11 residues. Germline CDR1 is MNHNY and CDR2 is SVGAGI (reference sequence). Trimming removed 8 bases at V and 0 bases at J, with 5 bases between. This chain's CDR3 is CASAVSYEQYF. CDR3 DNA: TGTGCCAGCGCGGTCTCCTACGAGCAGTACTTC.

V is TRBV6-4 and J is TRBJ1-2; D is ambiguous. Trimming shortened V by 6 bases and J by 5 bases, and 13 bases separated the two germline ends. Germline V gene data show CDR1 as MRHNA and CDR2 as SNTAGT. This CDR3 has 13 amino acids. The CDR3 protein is CASRLEQLYGYTF. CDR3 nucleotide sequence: TGTGCCAGCAGGTTGGAACAGCTGTATGGCTACACCTTC.

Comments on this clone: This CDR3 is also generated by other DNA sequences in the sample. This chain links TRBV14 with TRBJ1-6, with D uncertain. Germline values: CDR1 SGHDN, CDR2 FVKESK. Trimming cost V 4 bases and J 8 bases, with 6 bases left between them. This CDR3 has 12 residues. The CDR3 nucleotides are TGTGCCAGCAGCCCTACTTATTCACCCCTCCACTTT. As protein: CASSPTYSPLHF.

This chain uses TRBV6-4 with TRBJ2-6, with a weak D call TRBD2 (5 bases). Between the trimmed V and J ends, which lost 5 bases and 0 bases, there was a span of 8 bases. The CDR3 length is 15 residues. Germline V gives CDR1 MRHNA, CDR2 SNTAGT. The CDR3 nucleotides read TGTGCCAGCAGTCGGGGAAACTCTGGGGCCAACGTCCTGACTTTC. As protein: CASSRGNSGANVLTF.

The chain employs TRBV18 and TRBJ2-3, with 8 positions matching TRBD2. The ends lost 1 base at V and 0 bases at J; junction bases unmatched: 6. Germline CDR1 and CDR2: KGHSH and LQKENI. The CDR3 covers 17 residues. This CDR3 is CASSPRGGGYSTDTQYF. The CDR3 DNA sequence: TGTGCCAGCTCACCACGCGGCGGGGGGTATAGCACAGATACGCAGTATTTT.

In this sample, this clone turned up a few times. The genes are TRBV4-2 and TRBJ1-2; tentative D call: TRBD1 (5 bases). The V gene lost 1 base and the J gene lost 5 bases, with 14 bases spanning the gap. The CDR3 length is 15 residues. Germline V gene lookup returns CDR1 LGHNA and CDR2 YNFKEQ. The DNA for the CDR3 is TGTGCCAGCAGCCAAGCAGACGACAGACTTTATGGCTACACCTTC. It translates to CASSQADDRLYGYTF.

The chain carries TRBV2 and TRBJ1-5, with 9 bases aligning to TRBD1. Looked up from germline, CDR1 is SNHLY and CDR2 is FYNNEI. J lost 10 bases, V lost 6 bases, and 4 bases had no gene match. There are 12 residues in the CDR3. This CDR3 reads CASRETGGPQHF. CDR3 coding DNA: TGTGCCAGCAGAGAAACAGGGGGCCCCCAGCATTTT.